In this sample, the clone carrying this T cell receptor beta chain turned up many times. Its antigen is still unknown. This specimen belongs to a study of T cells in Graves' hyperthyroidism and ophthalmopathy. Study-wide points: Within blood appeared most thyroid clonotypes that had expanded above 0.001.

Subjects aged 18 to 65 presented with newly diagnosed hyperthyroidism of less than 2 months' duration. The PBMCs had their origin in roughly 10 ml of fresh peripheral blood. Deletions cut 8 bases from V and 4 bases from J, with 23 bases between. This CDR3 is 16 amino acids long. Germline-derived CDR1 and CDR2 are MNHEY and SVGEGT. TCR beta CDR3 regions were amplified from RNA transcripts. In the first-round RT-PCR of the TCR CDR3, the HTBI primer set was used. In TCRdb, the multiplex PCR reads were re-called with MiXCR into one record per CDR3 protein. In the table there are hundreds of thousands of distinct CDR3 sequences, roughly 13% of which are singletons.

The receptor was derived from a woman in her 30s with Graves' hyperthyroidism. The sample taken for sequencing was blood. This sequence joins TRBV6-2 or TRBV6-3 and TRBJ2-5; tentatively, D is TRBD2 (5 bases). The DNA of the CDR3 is TGTGCCAGCGGACTGTCCGCTGGGAGACCAACAGAGACCCAGTACTTC. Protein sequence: CASGLSAGRPTETQYF.